This T cell receptor beta chain is from a study of blood T cell repertoires in COVID-19. The CDR3 sequence is 16 residues long. V was pared by 0 bases and J by 10 bases, with 18 bases between. CDR1 is MNHNS and CDR2 is SASEGT in the germline V gene. This table comes from immunoSEQ multiplex PCR, and its TCRdb copy is limited to in-frame clones, with some not included. This sample carries under 250,000 clones, 80% to 90% of them seen once, and the ten largest clones take under 3.5%. Specimen: PBMCs or T cells enriched from blood (not recorded which). This TCR derives from a woman between 18 and 29 years old in a cohort exposed to, infected with or recovered from COVID-19 (not recorded which). The chain links TRBV6-1 to TRBJ1-4; the D gene is possibly TRBD1 (5 bases). Here the CDR3 DNA reads TGTGCCAGCAGTGAAGCGCTCGGTGGGCTTCAGGGAAAACTGTTTTTT. Translation gives CASSEALGGLQGKLFF.